This TCR beta chain was sequenced for a study of regulatory and conventional T cells in RAG deficiency. The sorted regulatory T cells were CD4+, CD25-high and CD127-low, with genomic DNA sequenced. J gave up 5 bases and V 2 bases, and 8 bases lay outside the gene matches. There are 16 residues in the CDR3. In germline, CDR1 is SNHLY, CDR2 FYNNEI. The table came from immunoSEQ multiplex PCR; TCRdb's copy has only in-frame clones and leaves some out. The repertoire consists of about 10,000 clones, with roughly nine tenths occurring once and the leading ten covering about 1.2%. This sample was also put to use in a study of regulatory T cells. From that report: Primers: 52 TRBV forward and 13 TRBJ reverse.

V is TRBV2 and J is TRBJ2-1; 8 nucleotides match TRBD2. This receptor was obtained from a human donor in good health. Sample: Tregs sorted from blood. CDR3 nucleotide sequence: TGTGCCAGCAGTGAATGGGGCGGGAGGAGGAACAATGAGCAGTTCTTC. This gives the protein CASSEWGGRRNNEQFF.